Listed below are T cell receptor beta chains from one sample, sequenced in a study of blood T cell repertoires in COVID-19. Repertoires were generated with immunoSEQ multiplex PCR, while TCRdb's copy carries only in-frame clones and drops some. In the table there are under 250,000 clones, around 83% of which are singletons. The sample comprised peripheral blood. The receptors here all came from a man aged 50 to 59 with active or convalescent COVID-19. Each CDR3 is given with its conserved first and last residue. D genes are given only for firm matches. Some rows have no size entry. The others give once, few or many, or a class for an expanded clone.

>TRBJ2-5|TRBV2|TRBD1|-
TGTGCCAGCAGTGAAACTCCAGGGGGCATCGAGGAGACCCAGTACTTC
CASSETPGGIEETQYF
>TRBJ1-6|TRBV2|TRBD1|-
TGTGCCAGTGGGACAGGGCAGTTGTATAATTCACCCCTCCACTTT
CASGTGQLYNSPLHF
>TRBJ1-5|TRBV19|-|few
TGTGCCAGTAGTATCCAGGGTTTAGATCAGCCCCAGCATTTT
CASSIQGLDQPQHF
>TRBJ1-1|TRBV2|-|-
TGTGCCAGCGAGGGGGAAGGGAGTGAAGCTTTCTTT
CASEGEGSEAFF
>TRBJ1-2|TRBV9|-|-
TGTGCCAGCAGCGTAGGGGGCGGGGGCGCATTTGGCTACACCTTC
CASSVGGGGAFGYTF
>TRBJ1-4|TRBV6-5|TRBD1|-
TGTGCCAGCAGTTACAATCCCGGGACAGGGGATGAAAAACTGTTTTTT
CASSYNPGTGDEKLFF
>TRBJ1-1|TRBV5-1|-|once
TGCGCCAGCAGCCAATTACAGGGTTCAGGGACTGAAGCTTTCTTT
CASSQLQGSGTEAFF
>TRBJ2-1|TRBV6-6|-|-
TGTGCCAGCAGTTATGGGAGCGAGCTGTTCTTC
CASSYGSELFF
>TRBJ2-6|TRBV7-9|-|-
TGTGCCATCCGCGAGGGTCAGCTGAACTCTGGGGCCAACGTCCTGACTTTC
CAIREGQLNSGANVLTF
>TRBJ1-6|TRBV10-3|TRBD1|-
TGTGCCACGGGACAGGGTGGTTCACCCCTCCACTTT
CATGQGGSPLHF
>TRBJ2-1|TRBV5-1|TRBD1|-
TGCGCCAGCAGCGTAGACAGGGGTAATGAGCAGTTCTTC
CASSVDRGNEQFF
>TRBJ2-2|TRBV7-2|TRBD1|-
TGTGCCAGCAGCTTGGACAGGGGGCTTGTAGTTGCCGGGGAGCTGTTTTTT
CASSLDRGLVVAGELFF
>TRBJ2-7|TRBV7-3|TRBD2|once
TGTGCCAGCAGCTTAATAGCGGGAAGCTCCTACGAGCAGTACTTC
CASSLIAGSSYEQYF
>TRBJ1-2|TRBV30|-|-
TGTGCCTGGAAGGGGCTCGGCTATGGCTACACCTTC
CAWKGLGYGYTF
>TRBJ1-5|TRBV5-1|TRBD1|once
TGCGCCAGCAGCGCGACAGGGGGCCAGCCCCAGCATTTT
CASSATGGQPQHF
>TRBJ2-1|TRBV4-3|TRBD2|-
TGCGCCAGCAGCCCGGCTAGCGGACTCTACAATGAGCAGTTCTTC
CASSPASGLYNEQFF
>TRBJ2-5|TRBV10-2|-|few
TGCGCCAGCACCAGGACAGCCCAAGAGACCCAGTACTTC
CASTRTAQETQYF
>TRBJ2-3|TRBV2|-|-
TGTGCCAGCAGTGGACTACACAGCCCCACAGATACGCAGTATTTT
CASSGLHSPTDTQYF
>TRBJ2-3|TRBV5-1|TRBD1|once
TGCGCCAGCAGACCCGGGACAGGGGGCTTTCTGGATACGCAGTATTTT
CASRPGTGGFLDTQYF
>TRBJ2-1|TRBV3-1/TRBV3-2|TRBD2|-
TGTGCCAGCAGCCATGGACTAGGTGTCAATGAGCAGTTCTTC
CASSHGLGVNEQFF
>TRBJ1-6|TRBV5-1|-|once
TGCGCCAGCAGCTTGGATCTGAGCTCCTATAATTCACCCCTCCACTTT
CASSLDLSSYNSPLHF
>TRBJ1-1|TRBV11-3|-|-
TGTGCCAGCAGCTTAACAGCCATGAACACTGAAGCTTTCTTT
CASSLTAMNTEAFF
>TRBJ1-5|TRBV10-3|TRBD1|few
TGTGCCATCAGCCCGACAGGGAATAGCAATCAGCCCCAGCATTTT
CAISPTGNSNQPQHF
>TRBJ2-1|TRBV20-1|-|-
TGCAGTGCGAGCGTGGGCAATGAGCAGTTCTTC
CSASVGNEQFF
>TRBJ2-5|TRBV5-1|TRBD2|-
TGCGCCAGCAGCCCGGGGGGGGCTGGAGAGACCCAGTACTTC
CASSPGGAGETQYF
>TRBJ2-3|TRBV28|-|-
TGTGCCAGCAGTCCATACAGGGAAACCCTTTGGGGCGCGCAGTATTTT
CASSPYRETLWGAQYF
>TRBJ2-1|TRBV5-1|-|once
TGCGCCAGCAGCTTGCAGCGGGCACTATCCTACAATGAGCAGTTCTTC
CASSLQRALSYNEQFF
>TRBJ2-5|TRBV7-6|TRBD2|-
TGTGCCAGCAGCTTAGGTACTAGCGGCCAAGAGACCCAGTACTTC
CASSLGTSGQETQYF
>TRBJ2-1|TRBV6-2/TRBV6-3|-|-
TGTGCCAGCAGTTTATCCTACAATGAGCAGTTCTTC
CASSLSYNEQFF
>TRBJ2-3|TRBV3-1/TRBV3-2|-|-
TGTGCCAGCAGCCATCTGAGCGGCCCAGATACGCAGTATTTT
CASSHLSGPDTQYF
>TRBJ1-1|TRBV6-5|-|-
TGTGCCAGCAAAAGCGGAAACACTGAAGCTTTCTTT
CASKSGNTEAFF
>TRBJ2-1|TRBV7-2|TRBD2|-
TGTGCCAGCAGCTCGCAGACTAGCGGGGGACGTAATGAGCAGTTCTTC
CASSSQTSGGRNEQFF
>TRBJ2-7|TRBV29-1|-|-
TGCAGCGTTGCTGCTAGCGACGAGCAGTACTTC
CSVAASDEQYF
>TRBJ1-5|TRBV19|-|once
TGTGCCAGTAGTATGGGCGGGGGGAGCAATCAGCCCCAGCATTTT
CASSMGGGSNQPQHF
>TRBJ2-1|TRBV11-3|-|-
TGTGCCAGCAGCTTAACCCGTACCAGGATTGAGCAGTTCTTC
CASSLTRTRIEQFF
>TRBJ1-6|TRBV6-5|TRBD1|-
TGTGCCAGCAGTCGTGGGACAGTATATTCACCCCTCCACTTT
CASSRGTVYSPLHF
>TRBJ1-2|TRBV4-3|-|-
TGCGCCAGCAGCCAAGCCAGGGGCAATGGCTACACCTTC
CASSQARGNGYTF
>TRBJ2-3|TRBV18|-|-
TGTGCCAGCTCACCCGTCGGGAGCGGCGATACGCAGTATTTT
CASSPVGSGDTQYF
>TRBJ2-1|TRBV10-3|TRBD2|-
TGTGCCATCAGTGGCACCGGGACTAGCGGGAATGAGCAGTTCTTC
CAISGTGTSGNEQFF
>TRBJ1-4|TRBV27|-|-
TGTGCCAGCAGTTTCACGGGTTCTGTTGAAAAACTGTTTTTT
CASSFTGSVEKLFF
>TRBJ1-2|TRBV7-6|TRBD1|-
TGTGCCAGCAGTCCTTTGACAGGGGGGACCTATGGCTACACCTTC
CASSPLTGGTYGYTF
>TRBJ1-4|TRBV5-8|-|-
TGTGCCAGCAGCTCCCGGGGGACGGCTAATGAAAAACTGTTTTTT
CASSSRGTANEKLFF
>TRBJ2-7|TRBV5-1|TRBD2|-
TGCGCCAGCAGCTCACTAGCGGGAAATTACGAGCAGTACTTC
CASSSLAGNYEQYF
>TRBJ2-1|TRBV27|TRBD2|-
TGTGCCAGCAGTTTAACGGCGGGAGGGCCCCCACGGCGGGTCAATGAGCAGTTCTTC
CASSLTAGGPPRRVNEQFF
>TRBJ1-5|TRBV18|TRBD1|-
TGTGCCAGCTCACTGGACAGGGTCCAGCCCCAGCATTTT
CASSLDRVQPQHF
>TRBJ1-2|TRBV28|-|few
TGTGCCAGCAGTAGATCGGGGGGGTATAGCTATGGCTACACCTTC
CASSRSGGYSYGYTF
>TRBJ1-2|TRBV9|-|-
TGTGCCAGCAGCGCCTCGGCCGGGTTTTATGGCTACACCTTC
CASSASAGFYGYTF
>TRBJ2-1|TRBV5-6|TRBD2|-
TGTGCCAGCAGCCAAGTAGCGGGAAGAGGGAATGAGCAGTTCTTC
CASSQVAGRGNEQFF
>TRBJ2-7|TRBV5-6|TRBD1|-
TGTGCCAGCAGCACCCGGGACAGATACAACGGGCAGTACTTC
CASSTRDRYNGQYF
>TRBJ1-6|TRBV6-5|-|-
TGTGCCAGCAGATGGGGGGTATCCCCTAACTCACCCCTCCACTTT
CASRWGVSPNSPLHF
>TRBJ2-3|TRBV28|-|-
TGTGCCAGCAGTCCCCACACAGGGACAGATACGCAGTATTTT
CASSPHTGTDTQYF
>TRBJ2-5|TRBV6-5|-|-
TGTGCCAGCAGTTACTCTGGGGGCCAGGAGACCCAGTACTTC
CASSYSGGQETQYF
>TRBJ2-5|TRBV7-9|TRBD2|-
TGTGCCAGCAGTGGAACTAGCGGGAATCGGGAGACCCAGTACTTC
CASSGTSGNRETQYF
>TRBJ2-1|TRBV29-1|TRBD1|-
TGCAGCGTGGCCGACAGGGGGAGATACAATGAGCAGTTCTTC
CSVADRGRYNEQFF
>TRBJ2-2|TRBV11-2|TRBD2|-
TGTGCCAGCAGCCTATCGGGACTAGCGGGCCTCTCCGGAAGCGGGGAGCTGTTTTTT
CASSLSGLAGLSGSGELFF
>TRBJ2-3|TRBV18|TRBD2|-
TGTGCCAGCTCACCACTCCCTAGCGGGGGATCTGGCACAGATACGCAGTATTTT
CASSPLPSGGSGTDTQYF
>TRBJ2-1|TRBV15|TRBD2|once
TGTGCCACCAGCAGACCGTCGGGGGGGCCGAGTGAGCAGTTCTTC
CATSRPSGGPSEQFF
>TRBJ2-4|TRBV19|-|-
TGTGCCAGTAGTCCAGGGGACCGGTTTGTGAACATTCAGTACTTC
CASSPGDRFVNIQYF
>TRBJ2-1|TRBV2|-|few
TGTGCCAGCAGTGAATGGGACTTGAGCTCCTACAATGAGCAGTTCTTC
CASSEWDLSSYNEQFF
>TRBJ2-1|TRBV5-1|TRBD2|-
TGCGCCAGCAGCCCCTACACTAGCGCCAATGAGCAGTTCTTC
CASSPYTSANEQFF